The 10 T cell receptor beta chains below all came from one sample that was sequenced in a study of T cell repertoires in cytomegalovirus infection. In TCRdb, the reads were re-called with MiXCR into one record per CDR3 protein. This sample has roughly 990,000 distinct CDR3 sequences, with less than 35% found just once. Antigens of these TCRs are unknown. The material was cultured CD8+ T cells from PBMCs, obtained from culture after CMV antigen stimulation. Receptors were obtained from a human donor in good health (CMV status not recorded). Some clones in this sample may be carry-over from other donors' samples.

The chain links TRBV27 to TRBJ2-5, with D possibly being TRBD1 (5 bases). The CDR3 length is 14 residues. Germline V gene sequence: CDR1 MNHEY, CDR2 SMNVEV (reference sequence). V lost 4 bases to trimming and J lost 3 bases, with 12 bases between them. CDR3 in amino acids: CASSSTVSEETQYF. Here the CDR3 DNA reads TGTGCCAGCAGTTCGACAGTAAGCGAAGAGACCCAGTACTTC.

The chain is built from TRBV28 and TRBJ1-1; D not resolved. The length of the CDR3 is 16 residues. Per germline, CDR1 MDHEN and CDR2 SYDVKM. The V end lost 7 bases, the J end lost 0 bases, and 18 bases lay between the germline ends. CDR3 region: CASNGRHRLMNTEAFF. As DNA, the CDR3 is TGTGCCAGCAATGGACGACATCGGCTAATGAACACTGAAGCTTTCTTT. Using reference TRBV28 and TRBJ1-1 for the parts outside the CDR3, the full variable domain is DVKVTQSSRYLVKRTGEKVFLECVQDMDHENMFWYRQDPGLGLRLIYFSYDVKMKEKGDIPEGYSVSREKKERFSLILESASTNQTSMYLCASNGRHRLMNTEAFFGQGTRLTVV.

The genes are TRBV4-3 and TRBJ1-1; D is unresolved. The ends were cut back, 0 bases at V and 1 base at J, with 12 bases in the middle. Germline CDR1 LGHNA, CDR2 YSLEER. This CDR3 comprises 16 residues. The CDR3 reads CASSQDRRKKNTEAFF. The CDR3 DNA reads TGCGCCAGCAGCCAAGATCGGAGGAAAAAGAACACTGAAGCTTTCTTT.

This clonotype was seen a few times. J is TRBJ2-3 and V is TRBV19; 8 nucleotides agree with TRBD1. Unmatched junction bases numbered 8, after V lost 1 base and J lost 2 bases. Looked up from germline, CDR1 is LNHDA and CDR2 is SQIVND (reference sequence). CDR3 size: 17 residues. Here the CDR3 DNA reads TGTGCCAGTAGTATAGCCCCGGACAGGGAAGACACAGATACGCAGTATTTT. This gives the protein CASSIAPDREDTDTQYF.

V is TRBV4-1 and J is TRBJ2-2, with D possibly TRBD1 on 6 matching bases. The CDR3 has 14 residues. The V and J ends lost 3 bases and 6 bases respectively, with 11 bases between them. Germline CDR1 and CDR2: MGHRA and YSYEKL. CDR3 sequence: CASSHLRGSGELFF. The CDR3 nucleotides are TGCGCCAGCAGCCATTTGAGGGGGTCCGGGGAGCTGTTTTTT.

The chain couples TRBV10-3 to TRBJ2-2; D perhaps matches TRBD2 (6 bases). The CDR3 consists of 13 residues. V was clipped by 6 bases and J by 5 bases, with 10 bases between them. Germline V gives CDR1 ENHRY, CDR2 SYGVKD. Here the CDR3 DNA reads TGTGCCATCAGCGGGGGAAGTACCGGGGAGCTGTTTTTT. This encodes CAISGGSTGELFF.

This chain links TRBV11-2 with TRBJ2-3; weak D call: TRBD1 (8 bases). CDR3 size: 16 residues. Per the germline V gene, CDR1 is SGHAT and CDR2 is FQNNGV. The V end lost 5 bases, the J end lost 5 bases, and 20 bases lay between the germline ends. The CDR3 here is CASSDDETGEGDTQYF. CDR3 bases: TGTGCCAGCAGCGACGACGAGACAGGGGAGGGAGATACGCAGTATTTT.

The chain joins TRBV6-1 to TRBJ1-2; D ambiguous. The V end lost 1 base, the J end lost 2 bases, and 8 bases lay between the germline ends. Looked up from germline, CDR1 is MNHNS and CDR2 is SASEGT. The CDR3 sequence is 14 residues long. The DNA of the CDR3 is TGTGCCAGCAGTGAAGTTCGGGGAAACTATGGCTACACCTTC. Protein: CASSEVRGNYGYTF.

The V and J genes are TRBV12-3 or TRBV12-4 and TRBJ1-2; TRBD1 agrees at 7 bases. The CDR3 is made up of 15 amino acids. The ends lost 6 bases at V and 8 bases at J; junction bases unmatched: 15. CDR3 in amino acids: CASRSGTVPLRGYTF. The CDR3 DNA reads as TGTGCCAGCAGGTCAGGGACAGTTCCACTGAGGGGCTACACCTTC.

The V gene is TRBV6-2 or TRBV6-3, the J gene TRBJ2-6; 9 bases fit TRBD2. The CDR3 is 21 residues long. Looked up from germline, CDR1 is MNHEY and CDR2 is SVGEGT. The trim removed 2 bases at V and 3 bases at J, leaving 17 bases unmatched. This chain's CDR3 is CASSYRGLHGGGALGANVLTF. The CDR3 DNA sequence: TGTGCCAGCAGTTACCGAGGGCTACACGGCGGGGGGGCCCTTGGGGCCAACGTCCTGACTTTC.